This entry lists 21 T cell receptor beta chains sequenced from one sample in a study of T cell responses to AZD1222 COVID-19 vaccine. Assay: immunoSEQ multiplex PCR; the TCRdb copy retains only in-frame clones and omits some. The table records more than 85,000 clones, around nine tenths of them present only once. The sample consisted of peripheral blood, taken 28 days after the second AZD1222 dose. Receptor source: an adult who received the AZD1222 COVID-19 vaccine.

The chain has TRBV5-1 and TRBJ2-7; a possible D gene is TRBD1 (6 bases). The CDR3 covers 11 residues. Trimming stripped 7 bases from V and 3 bases from J, with 8 bases between. The V gene's germline CDR1 is SGHRS and CDR2 YFSETQ. The CDR3, as DNA: TGCGCCAGCCAGGGGAACTACGAGCAGTACTTC. It codes for CASQGNYEQYF.

Details on this clone: One end of the junction does not line up with germline, which may come from a read error. The chain is built from TRBV18 and TRBJ1-2; tentative D call: TRBD1 (6 bases). Germline V gene sequence: CDR1 KGHSH, CDR2 LQKENI. The CDR3 totals 16 residues. CDR3 region: CASSPPQQGRAYGYTF. In DNA, the CDR3 is TGTGCCAGCTCTCCACCACAACAGGGAAGGGCCTATGGCTACACCTTC.

As regards this clone: The junction departs from germline at one end; a sequencing error may be responsible. The chain recombines TRBV7-2 with TRBJ2-7, with 9 positions matching TRBD2. The germline V gene encodes CDR1 SGHTA and CDR2 FQGNSA. The CDR3 totals 14 residues. The CDR3, as DNA: TGTGCCAGCAGCGTAGCGGGGGACTCCTACGAGCAGTACTTC. This gives the protein CASSVAGDSYEQYF.

V and J are TRBV10-3 and TRBJ1-1, with D perhaps TRBD1 (5 bases). Germline assignment: CDR1 ENHRY and CDR2 SYGVKD. V was trimmed by 6 bases and J by 9 bases, leaving 20 bases between them. The CDR3 covers 14 residues. CDR3 sequence (DNA): TGTGCCATCAGGGAGCCGGGACGGATTACACAAGCTTTCTTT. Translated: CAIREPGRITQAFF.

The rearrangement joins TRBV18 to TRBJ2-7; 7 nucleotides match TRBD1. CDR1 is KGHSH, CDR2 LQKENI, per germline. The CDR3 loop spans 15 amino acids. Germline trimming cut 2 bases from V and 5 bases from J; bases unmatched to any gene: 9. This chain's CDR3 is CASSPETGLPDEQYF. CDR3 bases: TGTGCCAGCTCACCAGAGACAGGGTTACCGGACGAGCAGTACTTC.

The rearrangement uses TRBV18 and TRBJ2-7; the match to TRBD2 covers 9 bases. V shed 4 bases and J 6 bases; nucleotides not matched to a gene: 16. CDR3 length: 17 amino acids. Germline values: CDR1 KGHSH, CDR2 LQKENI. CDR3 DNA sequence: TGTGCCAGCTCACTGCCTAAACTAGCGGGTATTTCTTTCGAGCAGTACTTC. This gives the protein CASSLPKLAGISFEQYF.

This clone was detected only once. The chain combines TRBV6-1 with TRBJ1-2; D is possibly TRBD1 (6 bases). CDR1 is MNHNS and CDR2 is SASEGT in the germline V gene. V lost 2 bases and J 4 bases, leaving 11 bases between the germline ends. This CDR3 has 14 residues. In DNA form, the CDR3 reads TGTGCCAGCAGTGAACAGCCAGGGGCCTATGGCTACACCTTC. Translation: CASSEQPGAYGYTF.

The V and J genes are TRBV24-1 and TRBJ1-2; tentatively, D is TRBD1 (6 bases). The V end was cut by 7 bases, the J end by 3 bases, with 20 bases between. Germline V gene lookup returns CDR1 KGHDR and CDR2 SFDVKD. There are 16 residues in the CDR3. In nucleotides, the CDR3 is TGTGCCACCAGCGGCACCAGGACAGAGAATTACTATGGCTACACCTTC. The encoded protein is CATSGTRTENYYGYTF.

The rearrangement uses TRBV5-1 and TRBJ2-7, with 7 positions matching TRBD1. The germline gives CDR1 SGHRS, CDR2 YFSETQ. V gave up 1 base and J gave up 3 bases; unmatched junction bases: 10. This CDR3 has 16 residues. CDR3 protein: CASSLFEGQPGYEQYF. Written as DNA, the CDR3 is TGCGCCAGCAGCTTGTTTGAGGGACAGCCGGGCTACGAGCAGTACTTC.

V usage is TRBV5-1 and J usage is TRBJ2-3, with a tentative D call TRBD2 (5 bases). This CDR3 region has 16 residues. Germline V gives CDR1 SGHRS, CDR2 YFSETQ. Trimming pared 0 bases from V and 2 bases from J, leaving 13 bases between. CDR3 protein: CASSLASGSFTDTQYF. DNA of the CDR3: TGCGCCAGCAGCTTGGCCTCGGGGTCCTTCACAGATACGCAGTATTTT.

V and J are TRBV18 and TRBJ2-1; D call uncertain. Germline CDR1 reads KGHSH; CDR2 reads LQKENI. CDR3 length: 15 amino acids. The V and J ends lost 3 bases and 6 bases respectively, with 15 bases between them. The CDR3, as DNA: TGTGCCAGCTCACCGGGGTTGCCGGTAGGCAATGAGCAGTTCTTC. It encodes CASSPGLPVGNEQFF. Supplemented by reference TRBV18 and TRBJ2-1, the full variable domain reads NAGVMQNPRHLVRRRGQEARLRCSPMKGHSHVYWYRQLPEEGLKFMVYLQKENIIDESGMPKERFSAEFPKEGPSILRIQQVVRGDSAAYFCASSPGLPVGNEQFFGPGTRLTVL.

J is TRBJ2-1 and V is TRBV5-1, with D unresolved. Trimming took off 2 bases at V and 3 bases at J, with 12 bases between the two ends. CDR1 is SGHRS and CDR2 is YFSETQ in the germline V gene. This CDR3 spans 15 amino acids. CDR3 amino acids: CASSLSGDVYNEQFF. The CDR3 region has the DNA TGCGCCAGCAGCTTATCAGGCGACGTCTACAATGAGCAGTTCTTC.

The CDR3 loop reads CASTLGTYYGYTF. CDR3 coding DNA: TGCGCCAGCACCCTTGGGACCTACTATGGCTACACCTTC. The chain has TRBV10-2 and TRBJ1-2; tentative D call: TRBD1 (5 bases). This CDR3 region has 13 residues. The germline V gene has CDR1 WSHSY and CDR2 SAAADI. V was trimmed by 7 bases and J by 3 bases, leaving 12 bases between them.

The CDR3, as DNA: TGTGCCTTAAAGGGGCAATATAATTCACCCCTCCACTTT. Protein: CALKGQYNSPLHF. The chain recombines TRBV30 with TRBJ1-6, with D possibly TRBD1 on 5 matching bases. Germline CDR1 and CDR2: GTSNPN and SVGIG (reference sequence). V was cut by 7 bases and J by 4 bases, with 11 bases left in between. This CDR3 spans 13 amino acids.

This clone has just one count. The chain recombines TRBV12-3 or TRBV12-4 with TRBJ1-4, with D unresolved. CDR3 length equals 12 residues. Trimming cost V 3 bases and J 6 bases, with 5 bases left between them. This CDR3 is CASSFTDEKLFF. In DNA, the CDR3 is TGTGCCAGCAGTTTCACCGATGAAAAACTGTTTTTT.

The genes are TRBV10-3 and TRBJ2-3; maybe TRBD2 (5 bases). CDR3 length: 14 residues. The V end was cut by 6 bases, the J end by 3 bases, with 13 bases between. The V gene's germline CDR1 is ENHRY and CDR2 SYGVKD. CDR3 coding DNA: TGTGCCATCAGAGCTGAGATAGCGACAGATACGCAGTATTTT. Its protein is CAIRAEIATDTQYF.

V gene TRBV2 combines with J gene TRBJ2-3, with TRBD2 as a possible D gene (6 bases). The V end lost 4 bases, the J end lost 6 bases, and 11 bases lay between the germline ends. Germline lookup yields CDR1 SNHLY and CDR2 FYNNEI. CDR3 length equals 13 residues. The CDR3 coding sequence is TGTGCCAGCAGTGGGGAGGCCCGGGATACGCAGTATTTT. Its translation is CASSGEARDTQYF.

The CDR3 DNA reads TGCGCCAGCAGCCTGACCCGGGGTTCTTTGACGGAGACCCAGTACTTC. Its translation is CASSLTRGSLTETQYF. This rearrangement joins TRBV5-1 to TRBJ2-5; weak D call: TRBD2 (5 bases). Deletions cut 4 bases from V and 5 bases from J, with 21 bases between. This CDR3 contains 16 residues. Germline CDR1 reads SGHRS; CDR2 reads YFSETQ. The complete variable domain, with remaining parts taken from reference TRBV5-1 and TRBJ2-5, reads KAGVTQTPRYLIKTRGQQVTLSCSPISGHRSVSWYQQTPGQGLQFLFEYFSETQRNKGNFPGRFSGRQFSNSRSEMNVSTLELGDSALYLCASSLTRGSLTETQYFGPGTRLLVL.

The chain uses TRBV6-5 and TRBJ2-7; 7 bases match TRBD1. Trimming cost V 6 bases and J 3 bases; bases outside gene matches: 8. Germline CDR1 MNHEY, CDR2 SVGAGI. The CDR3 is 14 residues long. CDR3 residues: CASSRQGPHYEQYF. The CDR3 DNA reads as TGTGCCAGCAGCAGACAGGGCCCCCACTACGAGCAGTACTTC.

V is TRBV12-3 or TRBV12-4 and J is TRBJ1-2; D perhaps matches TRBD1 (6 bases). This CDR3 has 13 residues. Trimming took off 3 bases at V and 5 bases at J, with 10 bases between the two ends. The CDR3 spells CASSFQGYYGYTF. As DNA, the CDR3 is TGTGCCAGCAGTTTTCAGGGGTATTATGGCTACACCTTC.

The genes are TRBV28 and TRBJ2-3; D unclear. The CDR3 extends over 15 amino acids. V was clipped by 4 bases and J by 2 bases, with 13 bases between them. CDR1 and CDR2 from the germline V gene are MDHEN and SYDVKM. CDR3 nucleotide sequence: TGTGCCAGCAGTTATGTTGGGAAGTACACAGATACGCAGTATTTT. As protein: CASSYVGKYTDTQYF.